One and the same sample provided the 30 T cell receptor beta chains below, sequenced in a study of T cell changes during pregnancy in multiple sclerosis. Profiling relied on immunoSEQ multiplex PCR, and the TCRdb table lists in-frame clones only, not all of them. The repertoire includes roughly 51,000 clones, 90% to 95% of them detected once, and roughly 5% sits in the top ten. This sample comprised CD8+ T cells from peripheral blood mononuclear cells, obtained before pregnancy. These receptors were taken from a female donor with multiple sclerosis, enrolled in a pregnancy study.

V and J are TRBV19 and TRBJ2-3, with D uncertain. Trimming removed 0 bases from V and 4 bases from J, with 5 bases in between. The CDR3 has 13 residues. Germline loops: CDR1 LNHDA, CDR2 SQIVND (reference sequence). CDR3 sequence reads: CASSIDQADTQYF. For the CDR3, the DNA is TGTGCCAGTAGTATAGATCAGGCAGATACGCAGTATTTT.

The rearrangement uses TRBV4-2 and TRBJ2-7, with D unresolved. The germline gives CDR1 LGHNA, CDR2 YNFKEQ. The V and J ends lost 0 bases and 4 bases respectively, with 19 bases between them. This CDR3 contains 17 residues. The CDR3 here is CASSQDDAGSINYEQYF. Here the CDR3 DNA reads TGTGCCAGCAGCCAAGATGACGCCGGGTCCATTAATTACGAGCAGTACTTC.

The gene calls are TRBV19 and TRBJ1-3; TRBD1 matches at 7 bases. Germline CDR1 and CDR2: LNHDA and SQIVND (reference sequence). The ends lost 7 bases at V and 0 bases at J; junction bases unmatched: 12. CDR3 length: 17 residues. Here the CDR3 reads CASIKTGQTSSGNTIYF. CDR3 sequence (DNA): TGTGCCAGTATTAAAACGGGACAGACCAGCTCTGGAAACACCATATATTTT. Filled out from reference TRBV19 and TRBJ1-3, the complete variable domain reads DGGITQSPKYLFRKEGQNVTLSCEQNLNHDAMYWYRQDPGQGLRLIYYSQIVNDFQKGDIAEGYSVSREKKESFPLTVTSAQKNPTAFYLCASIKTGQTSSGNTIYFGEGSWLTVV.

This sequence joins TRBV5-5 and TRBJ2-7; 11 bases line up with TRBD1. J gave up 4 bases and V 3 bases, and 3 bases lay outside the gene matches. This CDR3 is 14 amino acids long. Germline V lookup: CDR1 SGHKS, CDR2 YYEKEE (reference sequence). The CDR3 bases are TGTGCCAGCAGCTGGGACAGGGGGAAGTACGAGCAGTACTTC. Translated, it gives CASSWDRGKYEQYF.

V gene TRBV5-1 combines with J gene TRBJ1-2; no reliable D call. Germline values: CDR1 SGHRS, CDR2 YFSETQ. V dropped 0 bases and J dropped 6 bases, with 15 bases sitting between them. CDR3 size: 15 residues. CDR3 sequence reads: CASSLALEGTDGYTF. CDR3 sequence (DNA): TGCGCCAGCAGCTTGGCCCTTGAGGGCACGGATGGCTACACCTTC.

J is TRBJ2-7 and V is TRBV30; D not certain. Germline CDR1 is GTSNPN and CDR2 is SVGIG (reference sequence). Between the trimmed V and J ends, which lost 8 bases and 1 base, there was a span of 21 bases. The CDR3 spans 15 residues. The CDR3 DNA follows: TGTGCCCGCTCTCGACAACGAACAACTTCCTACGAGCAGTACTTC. This codes for CARSRQRTTSYEQYF.

The chain joins TRBV11-2 to TRBJ2-7, with 12 bases that match TRBD2. This CDR3 has 15 residues. The trim removed 0 bases at V and 7 bases at J, leaving 4 bases unmatched. Germline-derived CDR1 and CDR2 are SGHAT and FQNNGV. CDR3 nucleotides: TGTGCCAGCAGCTTAGAACTAGCGGGAGGTCTAGAGCAGTACTTC. Residues: CASSLELAGGLEQYF.

V is TRBV19 and J is TRBJ2-7; TRBD1 might be the D (5 bases). This CDR3 region has 12 residues. The V end lost 10 bases, the J end lost 2 bases, and 12 bases lay between the germline ends. In germline, CDR1 is LNHDA, CDR2 SQIVND (reference sequence). Here the CDR3 DNA reads TGTGCCACCTCAACAGGAACCTACGAGCAGTACTTC. This sequence encodes CATSTGTYEQYF.

The chain has TRBV7-9 and TRBJ1-2; 8 bases agree with TRBD1. Germline CDR1 and CDR2: SEHNR and FQNEAQ (reference sequence). V lost 5 bases to trimming and J lost 4 bases; unmatched junction nucleotides: 9. The CDR3 extends over 15 amino acids. This CDR3 reads CASSKFGQGSYGYTF. The DNA for the CDR3 is TGTGCCAGCAGCAAGTTCGGACAGGGCTCCTATGGCTACACCTTC. Drawing the rest from reference TRBV7-9 and TRBJ1-2, the complete variable domain is DTGVSQNPRHKITKRGQNVTFRCDPISEHNRLYWYRQTLGQGPEFLTYFQNEAQLEKSRLLSDRFSAERPKGSFSTLEIQRTEQGDSAMYLCASSKFGQGSYGYTFGSGTRLTVV.

The rearrangement uses TRBV5-4 and TRBJ2-1; 12 bases match TRBD2. CDR1 SGHNT and CDR2 YYREEE come from the germline V gene (reference sequence). Trimming took 4 bases from V and 3 from J; bases not matched to a gene: 8. This CDR3 comprises 17 residues. Here the CDR3 reads CASSRWTSGTHYNEQFF. CDR3 coding DNA: TGTGCCAGCAGCCGCTGGACTAGCGGGACACACTACAATGAGCAGTTCTTC.

The V call is TRBV9, the J call TRBJ1-1, with D unresolved. Germline-derived CDR1 and CDR2 are SGDLS and YYNGEE. This CDR3 contains 16 residues. Trimming took off 3 bases at V and 3 bases at J, with 18 bases between the two ends. In DNA, the CDR3 is TGTGCCAGCAGCGCCCCAGCGGGAGGTTCGGACACTGAAGCTTTCTTT. This translates into CASSAPAGGSDTEAFF.

Only one count was recorded for this clone. The V gene is TRBV7-9, the J gene TRBJ2-1; 11 nucleotides agree with TRBD1. The CDR3 runs to 15 residues. The ends lost 5 bases at V and 9 bases at J; junction bases unmatched: 9. Germline loops: CDR1 SEHNR, CDR2 FQNEAQ (reference sequence). Written as DNA, the CDR3 is TGTGCCAGCAGCACCGGACAGGGGGCTAATGGTGAGCAGTTCTTC. This sequence encodes CASSTGQGANGEQFF. The full variable domain, completed using reference TRBV7-9 and TRBJ2-1, is DTGVSQNPRHKITKRGQNVTFRCDPISEHNRLYWYRQTLGQGPEFLTYFQNEAQLEKSRLLSDRFSAERPKGSFSTLEIQRTEQGDSAMYLCASSTGQGANGEQFFGPGTRLTVL.

J is TRBJ1-2 and V is TRBV30; 8 bases agree with TRBD1. Trimming removed 5 bases from V and 4 bases from J; junction bases left unmatched: 15. This CDR3 region has 16 residues. CDR1 and CDR2 from the germline V gene are GTSNPN and SVGIG (reference sequence). The CDR3 DNA reads TGTGCCTGGCTTAACGACAGGGGCGGTTTTTCCTATGGCTACACCTTC. Its translation is CAWLNDRGGFSYGYTF.

The chain employs TRBV29-1 and TRBJ2-3, with D possibly matching TRBD2 (5 bases). The germline V and J ends were trimmed by 0 bases and 1 base, with 8 bases remaining between them. The CDR3 has 14 residues. Germline loops: CDR1 SQVTM, CDR2 ANQGSEA. The CDR3 coding sequence is TGCAGCGTTGAAGATAGCGTCCGCACAGATACGCAGTATTTT. Translating gives CSVEDSVRTDTQYF.

The CDR3 DNA reads as TGTGCCAGCAGCGTAGGTATAGCTTACGAGCAGTACTTC. Its translation is CASSVGIAYEQYF. The V call is TRBV9, the J call TRBJ2-7; D is ambiguous. The CDR3 totals 13 residues. V was pared by 0 bases and J by 4 bases, with 8 bases between. Per germline, CDR1 SGDLS and CDR2 YYNGEE.

This clone has more than one count but fewer than ten. This chain connects TRBV7-9 to TRBJ2-1; D call uncertain. Per germline, CDR1 SEHNR and CDR2 FQNEAQ (reference sequence). This CDR3 is 11 amino acids long. V was trimmed by 3 bases and J by 10 bases, leaving 7 bases between them. CDR3 nucleotides: TGTGCCAGCAGCTTTAATCCCGAGCAGTTCTTC. This sequence encodes CASSFNPEQFF.

This clone showed up just a few times. The genes are TRBV6-5 and TRBJ2-2; 7 bases align to TRBD2. The V segment lost 2 bases and the J segment 6 bases; nucleotides outside the gene matches: 6. CDR3 size: 15 residues. CDR1 and CDR2 (germline): MNHEY, SVGAGI. As DNA, the CDR3 is TGTGCCAGCAGTTACACGGCGGGAGAGGCCGGGGAGCTGTTTTTT. It encodes CASSYTAGEAGELFF.

CDR3 sequence reads: CASSWTGNEQYF. The CDR3, as DNA: TGTGCCAGTAGTTGGACGGGAAACGAGCAGTACTTC. The chain uses TRBV19 and TRBJ2-7; a weak D match, TRBD2 (5 bases). From germline, CDR1 is LNHDA and CDR2 SQIVND (reference sequence). V dropped 5 bases and J dropped 5 bases, with 10 bases sitting between them. The CDR3 totals 12 residues.

In this sample, this clone turned up once. CDR3 region: CASSIKTGNTEAFF. The CDR3 DNA follows: TGTGCCAGTAGTATCAAAACAGGGAACACTGAAGCTTTCTTT. V gene TRBV19 combines with J gene TRBJ1-1; tentative D call: TRBD1 (5 bases). Germline CDR1 reads LNHDA; CDR2 reads SQIVND (reference sequence). Trimming removed 3 bases at V and 1 base at J, with 9 bases between. The CDR3 loop spans 14 amino acids.

The rearrangement links TRBV27 to TRBJ2-7; D is ambiguous. Germline CDR1 and CDR2: MNHEY and SMNVEV (reference sequence). The CDR3 has 15 amino acids. V dropped 4 bases and J dropped 4 bases, with 17 bases sitting between them. The CDR3 DNA reads as TGTGCCAGCAGTTCCGGCAGGAATGCTCATTACGAGCAGTACTTC. Its translation: CASSSGRNAHYEQYF.

CDR3 sequence: CASSQGRSSYNEQFF. CDR3 sequence (DNA): TGTGCCAGCAGCCAGGGAAGGAGCTCCTACAATGAGCAGTTCTTC. The rearrangement uses TRBV27 and TRBJ2-1; possibly TRBD1 for D (5 bases). The germline gives CDR1 MNHEY, CDR2 SMNVEV (reference sequence). V shed 6 bases and J shed 0 bases, with 12 bases lying between them. The CDR3 is 15 residues long.

The rearrangement links TRBV5-1 to TRBJ2-1; 7 bases agree with TRBD2. Germline values: CDR1 SGHRS, CDR2 YFSETQ. V was pared by 4 bases and J by 15 bases, with 16 bases of the junction left unmatched. This CDR3 spans 14 amino acids. In nucleotides, the CDR3 is TGCGCCAGCAGCGATAAATTCTTGACTGGGAGGGGGTTCTTC. Amino acids: CASSDKFLTGRGFF.

This CDR3 is CAISESNTGGGAFF. The CDR3 DNA sequence: TGTGCCATCAGTGAGTCAAACACGGGAGGTGGAGCTTTCTTT. The J gene is TRBJ1-1, the V gene TRBV10-3, with no clear D. CDR1 is ENHRY and CDR2 is SYGVKD in the germline V gene. The CDR3 length is 14 residues. Trimming took off 0 bases at V and 10 bases at J, with 15 bases between the two ends.

This clone came up once. The V gene is TRBV27, the J gene TRBJ1-5; D is possibly TRBD1 (6 bases). The CDR3 is 13 residues long. V was pared by 5 bases and J by 2 bases, with 7 bases between. Germline CDR1 MNHEY, CDR2 SMNVEV (reference sequence). The CDR3 sequence: CASSPGGNQPQHF. CDR3 in DNA: TGTGCCAGCAGTCCAGGGGGCAATCAGCCCCAGCATTTT.

This clone was seen only once. The rearrangement links TRBV28 to TRBJ1-1; 7 bases are shared with TRBD1. The CDR3 covers 14 residues. Looked up from germline, CDR1 is MDHEN and CDR2 is SYDVKM. J lost 5 bases, V lost 5 bases, and 8 bases had no gene match. CDR3 sequence (DNA): TGTGCCAGCAGTGATCAAACAGGGGTAACTGAAGCTTTCTTT. This sequence encodes CASSDQTGVTEAFF.

This clone was seen a single time. This chain joins TRBV7-2 and TRBJ2-2; TRBD2 matches at 14 bases. The CDR3 contains 17 residues. Germline assignment: CDR1 SGHTA and CDR2 FQGNSA. The trim removed 5 bases at V and 6 bases at J, leaving 8 bases unmatched. The CDR3 spells CASSTTSGRAFAGELFF. CDR3 nucleotide sequence: TGTGCCAGCAGCACGACTAGCGGGAGGGCCTTCGCCGGGGAGCTGTTTTTT.

This clone was picked up a small number of times. This chain connects TRBV27 to TRBJ1-2; TRBD1 is a possible D gene (5 bases). The CDR3 consists of 11 residues. V shed 8 bases and J shed 5 bases, with 9 bases lying between them. Germline V lookup: CDR1 MNHEY, CDR2 SMNVEV (reference sequence). The CDR3 DNA reads TGTGCCAGCCTCGGGGGGTATGGCTACACCTTC. It yields the protein CASLGGYGYTF.

This clone was detected once. The chain uses TRBV6-5 and TRBJ1-2; tentatively, D is TRBD1 (6 bases). V was trimmed by 0 bases and J by 6 bases, leaving 14 bases between them. CDR1 MNHEY and CDR2 SVGAGI come from the germline V gene. This CDR3 is 15 amino acids long. The CDR3 sequence: CASSYSRGGANGYTF. The DNA of the CDR3 is TGTGCCAGCAGTTACTCTAGGGGGGGTGCTAATGGCTACACCTTC.

About this clone: The sample contains more than one DNA sequence encoding this CDR3. The V gene is TRBV4-1, the J gene TRBJ2-7; maybe TRBD2 (5 bases). This CDR3 is built from 15 residues. Germline CDR1 is MGHRA and CDR2 is YSYEKL. Trimming left V 0 bases short and J 2 bases short, with 11 bases between. DNA for the CDR3: TGCGCCAGCAGCCAAGAAGGCGCGGGCGCCTACGAGCAGTACTTC. It translates to CASSQEGAGAYEQYF.

CDR3 sequence (DNA): TGTGCCATCAGTGAGAGGCGCAGGAGCAATCAGCCCCAGCATTTT. Amino acids: CAISERRRSNQPQHF. This sequence joins TRBV10-3 and TRBJ1-5; D not resolved. V was shortened by 2 bases and J by 1 base, with 9 bases between the two germline ends. Germline CDR1 reads ENHRY; CDR2 reads SYGVKD. The CDR3 length is 15 residues.